This T cell receptor beta chain was identified during a study of blood T cell repertoires in COVID-19. Across the whole study: Whether acute or convalescent, the COVID-19 samples came from the United States, Italy and Spain. The cDNA or gDNA used as material had been derived from T cells, B-cell-depleted T cells, or PBMCs.

In the source study's methods: Amplification of reference gene primers provided the estimated nucleated cell counts. Sequencing used immunoSEQ multiplex PCR; TCRdb keeps in-frame clones, though not all of them. V and J calls and clone size are given by that table; D and trimming were obtained from the DNA. The table records about 26,000 clones, roughly 92% of them present only once. Germline V gives CDR1 SGDLS, CDR2 YYNGEE. This CDR3 contains 14 residues. The V and J ends lost 2 bases and 4 bases, in that order; junction bases with no gene match: 5. The receptor was derived from a human donor in a cohort sampled during active COVID-19. Sequenced material: peripheral blood. This rearrangement joins TRBV9 to TRBJ1-1, with TRBD1 identical over 7 bases. DNA of the CDR3: TGTGCCAGCAGCGTGGGACAGAGGGGCACTGAAGCTTTCTTT. Protein: CASSVGQRGTEAFF. Looking up the rest from reference TRBV9 and TRBJ1-1 gives the full variable domain: DSGVTQTPKHLITATGQRVTLRCSPRSGDLSVYWYQQSLDQGLQFLIQYYNGEERAKGNILERFSAQQFPDLHSELNLSSLELGDSALYFCASSVGQRGTEAFFGQGTRLTVV.